The sequence of this T cell receptor (beta chain) was determined in a study of T cells in Graves' hyperthyroidism and ophthalmopathy. Amplified TCR beta CDR3 regions derived from RNA transcripts. HTBI primers drove first-round RT-PCR of the TCR CDR3. TCRdb ran MiXCR on the multiplex PCR reads and lists one entry per CDR3 protein. The sample yields some 250,000 distinct CDR3 sequences, 13% to 15% seen once. In its sample, this clonotype was seen many times. The CDR3 has 14 amino acids. Germline values: CDR1 SGHTA, CDR2 FQGTGA. The ends lost 2 bases at V and 1 base at J; junction bases unmatched: 0. The J gene is TRBJ2-3, the V gene TRBV7-3; 7 bases match TRBD2. The sample consisted of blood. This TCR came from a woman aged 45-65 years with Graves' hyperthyroidism that later progressed to Graves' ophthalmopathy. The CDR3 nucleotides read TGTGCCAGCAGCTTACTAGCGGGCACAGATACGCAGTATTTT. This codes for CASSLLAGTDTQYF.